A single sample is the source of the 22 T cell receptor beta chains below, sequenced in a study of read filtering for tumor transcriptome and immune sequencing. This library used around 0.4 ug RNA and molecular barcoded adaptors spanning alpha/delta and beta/gamma chains. MiXCR was run by TCRdb on the reads, yielding one entry per CDR3 protein. The sample has about 38,000 distinct CDR3 sequences; about 15% are singletons. The sequenced sample was a population of CD138-negative cells sorted from bone marrow. The receptors were gathered from a donor aged 40 or older with multiple myeloma.

This clonotype was found many times. As DNA, the CDR3 is TGTGCCAGCAGCTCCCGCCCTTCCCAAGTTCTAGCTTTCTTT. Its protein is CASSSRPSQVLAFF. The chain recombines TRBV7-2 with TRBJ1-1; D not certain. Trimming removed 4 bases at V and 10 bases at J, with 19 bases between. CDR1 SGHTA and CDR2 FQGNSA come from the germline V gene. The CDR3 sequence is 14 residues long.

This clonotype was found many times. V gene TRBV11-2 combines with J gene TRBJ2-3; 9 nucleotides match TRBD2. With V trimmed by 7 bases and J by 1 base, 3 bases remained unmatched. Per germline, CDR1 SGHAT and CDR2 FQNNGV. The length of the CDR3 is 14 residues. The CDR3 is CASKSGGRTDTQYF. As DNA, the CDR3 is TGTGCCAGCAAAAGCGGGGGGCGCACAGATACGCAGTATTTT.

In this sample, this clonotype turned up many times. This chain joins TRBV23-1 and TRBJ1-5; TRBD1 matches 10 bases. TRBV23-1 is marked as an open reading frame, function uncertain. V gave up 4 bases and J gave up 5 bases; unmatched junction bases: 14. CDR3 length: 18 amino acids. The CDR3 DNA follows: TGCGCCAGCAGTCCCCAGGGGAGGGACAGGGGTTTATATCAGCCCCAGCATTTT. Translating gives CASSPQGRDRGLYQPQHF.

V is TRBV11-2 and J is TRBJ2-1, with 11 bases that match TRBD2. CDR1 is SGHAT and CDR2 is FQNNGV in the germline V gene. This CDR3 has 15 residues. The junction had 5 bases not matched to a gene; V was cut back by 1 base and J by 9 bases. The CDR3: CASSLGTSGPSEQFF. The CDR3, as DNA: TGTGCCAGCAGCTTAGGGACTAGCGGGCCCAGTGAGCAGTTCTTC.

The chain uses TRBV29-1 and TRBJ2-5; TRBD1 agrees at 7 bases. The CDR3 covers 14 residues. Germline V lookup: CDR1 SQVTM, CDR2 ANQGSEA. J was trimmed by 5 bases and V by 7 bases; bases with no gene match: 13. This CDR3 reads CSARRQGLVETQYF. The CDR3 DNA reads as TGCAGCGCACGCCGACAGGGCCTTGTGGAGACCCAGTACTTC. Full variable domain (rest looked up from reference TRBV29-1 and TRBJ2-5): SAVISQKPSRDICQRGTSLTIQCQVDSQVTMMFWYRQQPGQSLTLIATANQGSEATYESGFVIDKFPISRPNLTFSTLTVSNMSPEDSSIYLCSARRQGLVETQYFGPGTRLLVL.

As for this clonotype: Mismatch with germline at one junction end may stem from a read error. This chain links TRBV6-1 with TRBJ2-1; weak D call: TRBD1 (5 bases). The CDR3 sequence is 15 residues long. The germline V gene has CDR1 MNHNS and CDR2 SASEGT. CDR3 sequence reads: CASSPGPSPCNEQLF. The CDR3 nucleotides read TGTGCCAGCAGTCCAGGGCCTTCCCCCTGCAATGAGCAGCTCTTC.

Concerning this clonotype itself: Only one base separates this from a far larger clonotype, so it likely reflects a read error. This chain connects TRBV11-1 to TRBJ2-1; possible D gene TRBD2, 6 bases. Germline V CDR1 and CDR2: SGHAT, FQDESV (reference sequence). There are 15 residues in the CDR3. The CDR3 protein is CASSFSGAQGNEHFF. CDR3 bases: TGTGCCAGCAGCTTCTCGGGAGCCCAGGGCAATGAGCATTTCTTC. The variable domain in full, with the rest retrieved from reference TRBV11-1 and TRBJ2-1, is EAEVAQSPRYKITEKSQAVAFWCDPISGHATLYWYRQILGQGPELLVQFQDESVVDDSQLPKDRFSAERLKGVDSTLKIQPAELGDSAMYLCASSFSGAQGNEHFFGPGTRLTVL.

This clonotype showed up just a few times. The chain couples TRBV12-3 or TRBV12-4 to TRBJ2-1; 9 bases match TRBD1. This CDR3 region has 16 residues. Trimming cost V 3 bases and J 7 bases; bases outside gene matches: 10. CDR3 DNA sequence: TGTGCCAGCAGTTTTACGACAGGGGGTTTTGGTAATGAGCAGTTCTTC. This codes for CASSFTTGGFGNEQFF.

This clonotype was seen repeatedly, ten times or more. The chain carries TRBV5-1 and TRBJ2-3, with D possibly matching TRBD2 (6 bases). Trimming took off 7 bases at V and 4 bases at J, with 16 bases between the two ends. This CDR3 spans 14 amino acids. Per germline, CDR1 SGHRS and CDR2 YFSETQ. CDR3 region: CASGRGGYSDTQYF. CDR3 sequence (DNA): TGCGCCAGCGGCCGGGGAGGATACTCAGATACGCAGTATTTT. The entire variable domain, with the rest obtained from reference TRBV5-1 and TRBJ2-3, is as follows: KAGVTQTPRYLIKTRGQQVTLSCSPISGHRSVSWYQQTPGQGLQFLFEYFSETQRNKGNFPGRFSGRQFSNSRSEMNVSTLELGDSALYLCASGRGGYSDTQYFGPGTRLTVL.

This clonotype was observed many times. The V call is TRBV7-9, the J call TRBJ1-3; D is uncertain. V was cut by 7 bases and J by 0 bases, with 7 bases left in between. The CDR3 has 13 residues. CDR1 is SEHNR, CDR2 FQNEAQ, per germline (reference sequence). CDR3 DNA sequence: TGTGCCAGCACCCGGAGCTCTGGAAACACCATATATTTT. It yields the protein CASTRSSGNTIYF.

Turning to this clonotype: The junction departs from the called germline gene at one end, perhaps through a read error. The chain carries TRBV11-3 and TRBJ1-5; D not certain. The length of the CDR3 is 14 residues. Germline loops: CDR1 SGHNT, CDR2 YENEEA. CDR3 bases: TGTGCCAGCAGCGCTGCTCTTAGCGATCAGCCCCAGCATTTT. Protein sequence: CASSAALSDQPQHF.

In the case of this clonotype: This clone may be a read error of a much larger clone one base away. CDR3 protein: CATSNRGSSYSEQFF. The DNA of the CDR3 is TGTGCCACAAGCAACAGGGGGAGCTCCTACAGTGAGCAGTTCTTC. The chain recombines TRBV15 with TRBJ2-1, with 8 bases that match TRBD1. The CDR3 spans 15 residues. CDR1 LNHNV and CDR2 YYDKDF come from the germline V gene (reference sequence).

This clonotype was counted many times. V gene TRBV30 combines with J gene TRBJ1-5, with 9 bases fitting TRBD1. After removal of 0 bases from V and 5 bases from J, the junction contained 2 bases not matched to a gene. The germline V gene encodes CDR1 GTSNPN and CDR2 SVGIG (reference sequence). The CDR3 loop spans 14 amino acids. For the CDR3, the DNA is TGTGCCTGGAGTGTAGGACAGGGGCATCAGCCCCAGCATTTT. It translates to CAWSVGQGHQPQHF.

The table lists this clonotype with a few counts. This sequence may be a read error, since a much larger clone differs from it by one base. The chain joins TRBV19 to TRBJ2-1; TRBD1 matches at 9 bases. CDR3 length: 16 amino acids. Germline V lookup: CDR1 LNHDA, CDR2 SQIVND (reference sequence). CDR3 nucleotides: TGTGCCAGTAGTATTGATGGGACAGGGTTTTACAATCAGCAGTTCTTC. It yields the protein CASSIDGTGFYNQQFF.

This clonotype was counted many times. CDR3 protein: CASSYARWSSGGQETQYF. In DNA form, the CDR3 reads TGTGCCAGCAGTTACGCACGCTGGTCTAGCGGGGGCCAAGAGACCCAGTACTTC. The V and J genes are TRBV6-2 or TRBV6-3 and TRBJ2-5; 10 nucleotides align to TRBD2. CDR1 MNHEY and CDR2 SVGEGT come from the germline V gene. Losses at the gene ends were 2 bases for V and 1 base for J; bases not matched to a gene: 10. The CDR3 spans 18 residues.

This clonotype was recorded many times. This chain connects TRBV20-1 to TRBJ1-1; D unclear. Per germline, CDR1 DFQATT and CDR2 SNEGSKA (reference sequence). The V gene lost 1 base and the J gene lost 6 bases, with 6 bases spanning the gap. This CDR3 has 11 residues. The CDR3 reads CSARGDSEAFF. CDR3 DNA sequence: TGCAGTGCTAGAGGTGACTCTGAAGCTTTCTTT.

This clonotype was recorded at least ten times. This CDR3 is CASSRRQNTEAFF. CDR3 DNA: TGTGCCAGCAGTCGTAGACAGAACACTGAAGCTTTCTTT. V gene TRBV12-3 or TRBV12-4 combines with J gene TRBJ1-1; D gene uncertain. V was pared by 5 bases and J by 1 base, with 8 bases between. The length of the CDR3 is 13 residues.

In regard to this clonotype: This could be a read error, since a much larger clone is one nucleotide away. Since no conserved phenylalanine or tryptophan closes the CDR3, a read error is the likely cause. The chain employs TRBV11-2 and TRBJ2-1; D gene unclear. CDR1 is SGHAT and CDR2 is FQNNGV in the germline V gene. V was pared by 1 base and J by 4 bases, with 8 bases between. The CDR3 is made up of 14 amino acids. CDR3: CASSLAPRYNEQFS. The CDR3 DNA follows: TGTGCCAGCAGCTTAGCTCCTCGATACAATGAGCAGTTCTCC.

This clonotype showed up many times. The CDR3 DNA follows: TGCGCCAGCAGTGTAGGAGGACCATCTTCCTACGAGCAGTACTTC. Translating it yields CASSVGGPSSYEQYF. V usage is TRBV10-2 and J usage is TRBJ2-7, with TRBD2 as a possible D gene (5 bases). Germline CDR1 WSHSY, CDR2 SAAADI. Trimming took 4 bases from V and 1 from J, leaving 14 bases between them. The CDR3 has 15 residues.

The CDR3 region is CSSGTALEDTQYF. The CDR3 region has the DNA TGCAGTTCCGGGACCGCTCTCGAAGATACGCAGTATTTT. The rearrangement links TRBV20-1 to TRBJ2-3; D could derive from TRBD1 or TRBD2 (5 bases each). The CDR3 is 13 amino acids. V lost 8 bases to trimming and J lost 5 bases, with 17 bases between them. Per germline, CDR1 DFQATT and CDR2 SNEGSKA (reference sequence).

This clonotype was observed many times. This chain joins TRBV28 and TRBJ2-3; D unresolved. V lost 3 bases and J lost 6, with 7 bases in between. In germline, CDR1 is MDHEN, CDR2 SYDVKM. The length of the CDR3 is 12 residues. Here the CDR3 DNA reads TGTGCCAGCAGTTTCTACAGCGATACGCAGTATTTT. This codes for CASSFYSDTQYF.

For this clonotype: A much larger clone lies one base from this, so it may be a read error. V usage is TRBV7-2 and J usage is TRBJ2-4; no reliable D call. CDR1 is SGHTA, CDR2 FQGNSA, per germline. V gave up 5 bases and J gave up 0 bases, with 14 bases separating them. This CDR3 has 16 residues. The CDR3 protein is CASSPRVLTAKNIQYF. The CDR3 bases are TGTGCCAGCAGCCCCAGAGTGCTGACAGCCAAAAACATTCAGTACTTC.